This T cell receptor beta chain was identified in a study of CD39 and CD103 CD8 tumor-infiltrating T cells. Memory CD8 T cells were sorted as CD8+CD4-CD45RA-, any CCR7 status. The germline gives CDR1 GTSNPN, CDR2 SVGIG (reference sequence). Trimming shortened V by 1 base and J by 3 bases, and 16 bases separated the two germline ends. This CDR3 has 15 amino acids. Generated by immunoSEQ multiplex PCR, the TCRdb table keeps only in-frame clones and is missing some. Here the sample spans several thousand clones, more than 60% being singletons. In the case of this clone: Antigen specificity is unknown.

Study conclusions and caveats: DN TIL clonotypes largely overlapped peripheral memory CD8 repertoires, unlike DP.

The sample was CD8+ T cells sorted from blood. Regarding subset: total memory CD8 T cells (CD45RA-CCR7+/-) from blood or uninvolved lymph node. The J gene is TRBJ2-7, the V gene TRBV30; D perhaps matches TRBD2 (6 bases). The source of this sequence is a human donor with head and neck squamous cell carcinoma. CDR3 bases: TGTGCCTGGAGTGGGTTGGAGGGCCGGTACTACGAGCAGTACTTC. Its translation is CAWSGLEGRYYEQYF.